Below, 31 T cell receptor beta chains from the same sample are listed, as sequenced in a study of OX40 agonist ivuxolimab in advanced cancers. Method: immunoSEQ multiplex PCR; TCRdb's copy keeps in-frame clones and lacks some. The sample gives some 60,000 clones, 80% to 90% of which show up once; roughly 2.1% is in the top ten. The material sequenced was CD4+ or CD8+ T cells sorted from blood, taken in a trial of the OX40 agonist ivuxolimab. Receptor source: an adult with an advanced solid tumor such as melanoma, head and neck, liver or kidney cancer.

The CDR3 sequence is CASSLRRGPTGYNEQFF. In DNA, the CDR3 is TGTGCCAGCAGCTTAAGAAGGGGACCGACGGGATACAATGAGCAGTTCTTC. The chain combines TRBV7-6 with TRBJ2-1; TRBD1 or TRBD2 may be the D gene (5 bases each). Trimming removed 2 bases from V and 4 bases from J, with 18 bases in between. CDR3 size: 17 residues. The germline gives CDR1 SGHVS, CDR2 FNYEAQ.

CDR3 nucleotides: TGTGCCAGCAGTGAAGTCGTGGCAGGGGGCTACACCTTC. Translating gives CASSEVVAGGYTF. The rearrangement links TRBV2 to TRBJ1-2, with D maybe TRBD1 (5 bases). There are 13 residues in the CDR3. Between the trimmed V and J ends, which lost 1 base and 8 bases, there was a span of 11 bases. Germline V gives CDR1 SNHLY, CDR2 FYNNEI. Complete variable domain (other parts from reference TRBV2 and TRBJ1-2): EPEVTQTPSHQVTQMGQEVILRCVPISNHLYFYWYRQILGQKVEFLVSFYNNEISEKSEIFDDQFSVERPDGSNFTLKIRSTKLEDSAMYFCASSEVVAGGYTFGSGTRLTVV.

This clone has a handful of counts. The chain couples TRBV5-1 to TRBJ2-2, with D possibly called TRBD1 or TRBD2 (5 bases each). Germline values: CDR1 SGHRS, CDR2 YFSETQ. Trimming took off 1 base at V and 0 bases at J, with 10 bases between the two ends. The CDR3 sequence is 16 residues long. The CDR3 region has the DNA TGCGCCAGCAGCTTGAGAGGGGCCCCGAACACCGGGGAGCTGTTTTTT. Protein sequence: CASSLRGAPNTGELFF.

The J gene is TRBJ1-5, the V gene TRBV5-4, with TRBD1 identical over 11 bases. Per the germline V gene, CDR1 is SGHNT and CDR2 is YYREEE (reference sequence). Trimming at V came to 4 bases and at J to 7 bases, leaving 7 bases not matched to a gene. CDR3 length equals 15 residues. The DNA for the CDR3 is TGTGCCAGCAGCCCTGGGACAGGGGGTCGCCAGCCCCAGCATTTT. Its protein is CASSPGTGGRQPQHF.

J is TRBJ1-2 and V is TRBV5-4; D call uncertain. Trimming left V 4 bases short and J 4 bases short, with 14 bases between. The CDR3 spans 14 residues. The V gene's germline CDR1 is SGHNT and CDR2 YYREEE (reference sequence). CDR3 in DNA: TGTGCCAGCAGCCCCGAGCGGAGGATCTATGGCTACACCTTC. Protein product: CASSPERRIYGYTF.

CDR3 loop: CASSPGSFYSGNTIYF. CDR3 nucleotides: TGTGCCAGCTCACCGGGCAGTTTTTACTCTGGAAACACCATATATTTT. This chain uses TRBV18 with TRBJ1-3, with D unclear. CDR1 is KGHSH and CDR2 is LQKENI in the germline V gene. V lost 3 bases and J lost 0, with 12 bases in between. This CDR3 is built from 16 residues.

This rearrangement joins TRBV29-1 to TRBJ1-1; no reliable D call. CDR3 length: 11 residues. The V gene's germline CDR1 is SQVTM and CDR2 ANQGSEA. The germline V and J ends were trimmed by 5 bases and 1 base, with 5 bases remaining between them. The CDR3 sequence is CSVRENTEAFF. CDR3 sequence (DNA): TGCAGCGTTCGGGAGAACACTGAAGCTTTCTTT.

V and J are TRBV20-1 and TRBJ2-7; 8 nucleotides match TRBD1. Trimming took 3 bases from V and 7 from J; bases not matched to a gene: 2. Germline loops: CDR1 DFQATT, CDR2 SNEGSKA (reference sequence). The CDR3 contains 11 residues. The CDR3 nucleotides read TGCAGTGCTAGGGACAGGGCAGAGCAGTACTTC. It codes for CSARDRAEQYF.

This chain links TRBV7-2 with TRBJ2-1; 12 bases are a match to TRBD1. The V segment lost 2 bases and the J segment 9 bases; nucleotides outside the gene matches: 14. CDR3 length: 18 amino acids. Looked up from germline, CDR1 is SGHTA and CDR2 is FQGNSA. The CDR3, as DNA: TGTGCCAGCAGCTTACGTTGGCCTGGGACAGGGGGCCGTAGTGAGCAGTTCTTC. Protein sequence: CASSLRWPGTGGRSEQFF.

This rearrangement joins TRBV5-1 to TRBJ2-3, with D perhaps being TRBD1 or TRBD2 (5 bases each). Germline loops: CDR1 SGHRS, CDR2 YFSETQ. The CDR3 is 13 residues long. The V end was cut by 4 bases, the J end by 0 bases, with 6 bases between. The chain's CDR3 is CASSRGSTDTQYF. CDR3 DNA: TGCGCCAGCAGCCGGGGCAGCACAGATACGCAGTATTTT.

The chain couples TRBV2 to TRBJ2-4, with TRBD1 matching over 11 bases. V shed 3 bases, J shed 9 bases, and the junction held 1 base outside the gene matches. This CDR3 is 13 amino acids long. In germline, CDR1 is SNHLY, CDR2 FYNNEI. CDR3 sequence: CASSDGTGGIQYF. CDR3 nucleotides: TGTGCCAGCAGTGATGGGACAGGGGGCATTCAGTACTTC. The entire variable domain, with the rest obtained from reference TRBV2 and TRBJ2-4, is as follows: EPEVTQTPSHQVTQMGQEVILRCVPISNHLYFYWYRQILGQKVEFLVSFYNNEISEKSEIFDDQFSVERPDGSNFTLKIRSTKLEDSAMYFCASSDGTGGIQYFGAGTRLSVL.

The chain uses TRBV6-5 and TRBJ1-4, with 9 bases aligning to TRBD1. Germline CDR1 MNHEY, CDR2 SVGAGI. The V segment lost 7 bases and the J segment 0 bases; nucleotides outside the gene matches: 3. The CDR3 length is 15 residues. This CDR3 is CASTRQGATNEKLFF. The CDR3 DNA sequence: TGTGCCAGCACACGACAGGGGGCAACTAATGAAAAACTGTTTTTT.

The DNA of the CDR3 is TGCACCAGCAGCCAAGATAAAACTAGCGGGAGTAGGGATCCCCACGAGCAGTACTTC. Translation gives CTSSQDKTSGSRDPHEQYF. The V and J genes are TRBV1 and TRBJ2-7; the D segment call TRBD2 is taken from the table without a DNA check. TRBV1 is labeled a pseudogene. The CDR3 is 19 amino acids.

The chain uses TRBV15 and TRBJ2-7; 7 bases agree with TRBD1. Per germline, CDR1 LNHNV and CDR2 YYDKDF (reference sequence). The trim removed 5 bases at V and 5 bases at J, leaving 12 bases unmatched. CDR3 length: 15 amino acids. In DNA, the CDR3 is TGTGCCACCAGCCCAGGGGGAGATATCGGTCACGAGCAGTACGTC. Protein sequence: CATSPGGDIGHEQYV.

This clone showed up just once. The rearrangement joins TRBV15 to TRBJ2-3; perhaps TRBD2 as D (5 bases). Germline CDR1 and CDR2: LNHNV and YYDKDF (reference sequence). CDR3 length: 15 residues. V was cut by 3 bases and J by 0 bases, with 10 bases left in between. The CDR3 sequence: CATSSQRESTDTQYF. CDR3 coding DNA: TGTGCCACCAGCAGCCAACGGGAAAGCACAGATACGCAGTATTTT. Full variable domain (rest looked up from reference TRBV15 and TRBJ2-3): DAMVIQNPRYQVTQFGKPVTLSCSQTLNHNVMYWYQQKSSQAPKLLFHYYDKDFNNEADTPDNFQSRRPNTSFCFLDIRSPGLGDTAMYLCATSSQRESTDTQYFGPGTRLTVL.

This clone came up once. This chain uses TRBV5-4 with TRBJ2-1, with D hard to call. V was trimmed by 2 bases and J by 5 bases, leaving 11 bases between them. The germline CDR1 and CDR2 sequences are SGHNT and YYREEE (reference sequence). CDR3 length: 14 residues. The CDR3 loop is CASSFLPGDNEQFF. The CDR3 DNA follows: TGTGCCAGCAGCTTCCTCCCTGGGGACAATGAGCAGTTCTTC.

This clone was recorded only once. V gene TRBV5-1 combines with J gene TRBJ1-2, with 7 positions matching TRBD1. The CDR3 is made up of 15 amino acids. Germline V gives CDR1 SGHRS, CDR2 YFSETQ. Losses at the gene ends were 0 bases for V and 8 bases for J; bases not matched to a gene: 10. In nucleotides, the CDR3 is TGCGCCAGCAGCTTGGATGGAGGGGGCGCAGGGGGCTACACCTTC. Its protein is CASSLDGGGAGGYTF.

The CDR3 spells CASSVGGATNEKLFF. The DNA for the CDR3 is TGTGCCAGCAGTGTAGGCGGGGCAACTAATGAAAAACTGTTTTTT. J is TRBJ1-4 and V is TRBV2, with D uncertain. The CDR3 is 15 residues long. V lost 4 bases, J lost 0 bases, and 9 bases lay in between. The germline gives CDR1 SNHLY, CDR2 FYNNEI.

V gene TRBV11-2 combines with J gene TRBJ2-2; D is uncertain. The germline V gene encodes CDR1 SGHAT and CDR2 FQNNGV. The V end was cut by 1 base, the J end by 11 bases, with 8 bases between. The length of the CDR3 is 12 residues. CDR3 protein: CASSLVSLELFF. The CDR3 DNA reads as TGTGCCAGCAGCTTAGTGTCACTTGAGCTGTTTTTT.

CDR3 in amino acids: CASSLEGAKNIQYF. CDR3 coding DNA: TGTGCCAGCAGCTTAGAGGGGGCCAAAAACATTCAGTACTTC. The rearrangement joins TRBV7-9 to TRBJ2-4, with D possibly TRBD1 on 5 matching bases. The V and J ends lost 1 base and 1 base respectively, with 5 bases between them. CDR3 length equals 14 residues. Germline values: CDR1 SEHNR, CDR2 FQNEAQ (reference sequence).

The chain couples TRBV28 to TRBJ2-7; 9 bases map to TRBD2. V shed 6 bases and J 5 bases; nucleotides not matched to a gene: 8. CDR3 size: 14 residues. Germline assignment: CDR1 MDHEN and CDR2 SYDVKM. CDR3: CASSLGLAFHEQYV. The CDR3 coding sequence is TGTGCCAGCAGCCTGGGACTAGCTTTCCACGAGCAGTACGTC.

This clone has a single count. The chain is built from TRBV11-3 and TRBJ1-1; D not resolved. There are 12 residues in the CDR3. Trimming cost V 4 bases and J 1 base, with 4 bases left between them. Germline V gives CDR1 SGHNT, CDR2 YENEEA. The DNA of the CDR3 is TGTGCCAGCAGCTGGGGGAACACTGAAGCTTTCTTT. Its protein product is CASSWGNTEAFF.

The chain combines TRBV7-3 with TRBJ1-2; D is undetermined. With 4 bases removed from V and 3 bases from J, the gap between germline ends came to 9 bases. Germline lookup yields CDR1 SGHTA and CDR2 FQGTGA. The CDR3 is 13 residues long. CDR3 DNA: TGTGCCAGCAGCTACCTCCGGGACTATGGCTACACCTTC. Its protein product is CASSYLRDYGYTF.

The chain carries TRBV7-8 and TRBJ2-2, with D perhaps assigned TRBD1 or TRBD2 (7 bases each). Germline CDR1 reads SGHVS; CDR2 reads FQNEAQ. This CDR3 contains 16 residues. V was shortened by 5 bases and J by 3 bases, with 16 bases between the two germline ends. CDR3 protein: CASSPFRGGYTGELFF. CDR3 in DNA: TGTGCCAGCAGCCCATTCAGGGGGGGATACACCGGGGAGCTGTTTTTT.

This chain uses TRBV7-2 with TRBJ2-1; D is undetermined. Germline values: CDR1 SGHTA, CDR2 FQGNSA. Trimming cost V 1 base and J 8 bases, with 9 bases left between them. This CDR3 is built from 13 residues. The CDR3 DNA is TGTGCCAGCAGCTTAGATCCAAGCTATGAGCAGTTCTTC. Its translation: CASSLDPSYEQFF.

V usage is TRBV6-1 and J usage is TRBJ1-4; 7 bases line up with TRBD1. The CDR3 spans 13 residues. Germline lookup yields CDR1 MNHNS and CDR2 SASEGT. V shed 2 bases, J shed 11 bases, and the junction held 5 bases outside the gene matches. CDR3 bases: TGTGCCAGCAGTGAAAACAGGGGAATGAAACTGTTTTTT. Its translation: CASSENRGMKLFF.

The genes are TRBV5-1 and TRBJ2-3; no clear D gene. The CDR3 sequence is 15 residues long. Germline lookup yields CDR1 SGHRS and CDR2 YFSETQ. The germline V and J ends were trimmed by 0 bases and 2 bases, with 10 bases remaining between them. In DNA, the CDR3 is TGCGCCAGCAGCTTGGCATCCGGGTTCACAGATACGCAGTATTTT. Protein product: CASSLASGFTDTQYF. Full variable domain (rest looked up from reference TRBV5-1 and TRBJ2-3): KAGVTQTPRYLIKTRGQQVTLSCSPISGHRSVSWYQQTPGQGLQFLFEYFSETQRNKGNFPGRFSGRQFSNSRSEMNVSTLELGDSALYLCASSLASGFTDTQYFGPGTRLTVL.

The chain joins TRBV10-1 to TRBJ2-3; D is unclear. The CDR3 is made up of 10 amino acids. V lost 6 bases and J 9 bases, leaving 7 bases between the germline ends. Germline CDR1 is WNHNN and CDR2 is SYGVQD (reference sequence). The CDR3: CASRLCTQYF. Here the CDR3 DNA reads TGCGCCAGCAGACTTTGCACGCAGTATTTT.

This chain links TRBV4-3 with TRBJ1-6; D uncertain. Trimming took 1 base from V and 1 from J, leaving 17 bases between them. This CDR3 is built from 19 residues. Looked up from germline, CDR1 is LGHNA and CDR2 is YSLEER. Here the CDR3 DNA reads TGCGCCAGCAGCCAAGCGTTAGAAGAATTGCGGTCCTATAATTCACCCCTCCACTTT. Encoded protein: CASSQALEELRSYNSPLHF.

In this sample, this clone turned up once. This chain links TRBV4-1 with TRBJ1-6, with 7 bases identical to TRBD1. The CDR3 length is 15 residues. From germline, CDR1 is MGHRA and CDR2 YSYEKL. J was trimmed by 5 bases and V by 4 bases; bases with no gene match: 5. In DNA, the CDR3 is TGCGCCAGCAGCCGTTATGGGACAGATAATTCACCCCTCCACTTT. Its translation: CASSRYGTDNSPLHF.

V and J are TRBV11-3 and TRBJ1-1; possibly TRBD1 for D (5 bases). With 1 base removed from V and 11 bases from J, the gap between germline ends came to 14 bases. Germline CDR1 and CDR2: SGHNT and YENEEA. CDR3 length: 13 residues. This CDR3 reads CASSLVAGTGAFF. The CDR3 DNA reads TGTGCCAGCAGCTTAGTTGCCGGGACGGGGGCTTTCTTT.